This TCR beta chain was profiled in a study of T cell repertoires in cytomegalovirus infection. TCRdb reprocessed the reads with MiXCR, giving one entry per CDR3 protein. The sample has some 100,000 distinct CDR3 sequences, about 25% seen once. V lost 6 bases to trimming and J lost 5 bases; unmatched junction nucleotides: 7. Looked up from germline, CDR1 is DFQATT and CDR2 is SNEGSKA (reference sequence). The CDR3 runs 14 residues. The TCR was taken from a human donor in good health (CMV status not recorded). Some clones in this sample may be carry-over from other donors' samples. Sequencing was performed on CD8+ T cells from PBMCs. V usage is TRBV20-1 and J usage is TRBJ2-7; 13 bases match TRBD2. This CDR3 is CSARGLAGVHEQYF. In nucleotides, the CDR3 is TGCAGTGCCCGAGGACTAGCGGGAGTACACGAGCAGTACTTC.